This is a list of T cell receptor beta chains from one sample in a study of tumor-infiltrating lymphocytes in oesophageal squamous cell carcinoma. TCRdb reanalysed the PCR reads using MiXCR and keeps one entry per CDR3 protein. Found here are under 25,000 distinct CDR3 sequences, under 40% of them singletons; the top ten hold 6.8%. The sample taken for sequencing was blood. All receptors come from a male donor with esophageal squamous cell carcinoma. CDR3s include the opening cysteine and the closing phenylalanine or tryptophan. The order of the fields is D gene, CDR3 length, J gene, V gene, clone size, CDR3 DNA, CDR3 protein. A D gene is named only where the DNA matches it firmly. Only some rows state a clone size, as once, few, many or a class for expanded clones.

-,14,TRBJ2-3,TRBV6-6,-,TGTGCCACCAAGTTTGGGGGTCCCACAGATACGCAGTATTTT,CATKFGGPTDTQYF
-,13,TRBJ2-5,TRBV7-2,few,TGTGCCAGCAGCTTAGCTGGGCCGGAGACCCAGTACTTC,CASSLAGPETQYF
-,12,TRBJ2-7,TRBV7-8,large,TGTGCCAGCAGCTTGGACAGTCACAAGCAGTACTTC,CASSLDSHKQYF
TRBD1,18,TRBJ1-6,TRBV6-6,many,TGTGCCAGCAGTTACTCGATATCAGGGGGGGCGAATAATTCACCCCTCCACTTT,CASSYSISGGANNSPLHF
TRBD2,17,TRBJ2-7,TRBV28,-,TGTGCCAGCAGGGGCGCCCCCTCTGGGAGGGGCTCCTACGAGCAGTACTTC,CASRGAPSGRGSYEQYF
TRBD1,15,TRBJ2-1,TRBV7-2,large,TGTGCCAGCAGCTTACTACAGGGGCCTACTGGTGAGCAGTTCTTC,CASSLLQGPTGEQFF
TRBD2,16,TRBJ2-1,TRBV6-1,medium-sized,TGTGCCAGCAGTGAATTTACTAGCGGGACCTACAATGAGCAGTTCTTC,CASSEFTSGTYNEQFF
TRBD1,15,TRBJ2-7,TRBV6-1,medium-sized,TGTGCCAGCAGTGAATACGGGGACAGCTCCTACGAGCAGTACTTC,CASSEYGDSSYEQYF
-,15,TRBJ2-5,TRBV5-1,-,TGCGCCAGCAGTGAAGGTCCCCAGGGTAAAGAGACCCAGTACTTC,CASSEGPQGKETQYF
TRBD2,15,TRBJ2-1,TRBV7-9,medium-sized,TGTGCCAGCAGCCCTAGCGGGAGAACCTACAATGAGCAGTTCTTC,CASSPSGRTYNEQFF
TRBD2,15,TRBJ2-3,TRBV7-2,medium-sized,TGTGCCAGCAGCCGACTAGCGGGAGGTTCAGATACGCAGTATTTT,CASSRLAGGSDTQYF
TRBD2,19,TRBJ2-1,TRBV7-9,many,TGTGCCAGCAGCTCCCCCAGACTAGCGGGGGGCCTATCGCCAGGGACCCAGTTCTTC,CASSSPRLAGGLSPGTQFF
TRBD1,16,TRBJ2-4,TRBV11-2,-,TGTGCCAGCAGCTTATCAGGGGGCGAGTATACCGGGGAGCTGTACTTC,CASSLSGGEYTGELYF
TRBD2,15,TRBJ2-7,TRBV11-2,-,TGTGCCAGCAGCTTGGGCGGGAGGGCCGCTGATACGCAGTACTTC,CASSLGGRAADTQYF
-,15,TRBJ2-6,TRBV3-1,few,TGTGCCAGCAGCCCCCGGACTTCCGGGGCCAACGTCCTGACTTTC,CASSPRTSGANVLTF
TRBD2,15,TRBJ2-1,TRBV11-3,medium-sized,TGTGCCAGCAGCTCGCAGCGGGAGGGGCTGAATGAGCAGTTCTTC,CASSSQREGLNEQFF
-,14,TRBJ1-2,TRBV28,-,TGTGCCAGCAGTTTTAGTAGGGCAGACTATGGCTACACCTTC,CASSFSRADYGYTF
TRBD1,16,TRBJ1-1,TRBV5-1,-,TGCGCCAGCAGCCACGGGACAGGGTGGGCGTCGACTGAAGCTTTCTTT,CASSHGTGWASTEAFF
-,12,TRBJ1-1,TRBV10-3,-,TGTGCCATCAGTCTCGACCGGGAGAGGGCTTTCTTT,CAISLDRERAFF
-,14,TRBJ2-1,TRBV7-2,-,TGTGCCAGCAGCTTAGGGCAGGCCCACAATGAGCAGTTCTTC,CASSLGQAHNEQFF
-,11,TRBJ1-1,TRBV7-6,-,TGTGCCAGCAGCTTAGAGGGTGAAGCTTTCTTT,CASSLEGEAFF
-,13,TRBJ2-7,TRBV18,-,TGTGCCAGCTCGTGGGAGATAATCGATGAGCAGTTCTTT,CASSWEIIDEQFF
TRBD2,16,TRBJ2-7,TRBV2,many,TGTGCCAGCAGTGATTGGTATAGCGGGGGGACCTACGAGCAGTACTTC,CASSDWYSGGTYEQYF
-,13,TRBJ2-1,TRBV7-3,medium-sized,TGTGCCAGCAGCCCCCGACGCTCTGGAGAGCAGTTCTTC,CASSPRRSGEQFF
TRBD1,14,TRBJ2-7,TRBV27,many,TGTGCCACCTCCTCCGGGACAGTCACCTACGAGCAGTACTTC,CATSSGTVTYEQYF
-,15,TRBJ2-3,TRBV7-2,large,TGTGCCAGCAGCTTAGGTCAGGTGGACACAGATACGCAGTATTTT,CASSLGQVDTDTQYF
-,14,TRBJ1-1,TRBV18,many,TGTGCCAGCTCACCACCGGCTGGGAACACTGAAGCTTTCTTT,CASSPPAGNTEAFF
-,15,TRBJ2-1,TRBV28,-,TGTGCCAGCATTGGCAGGGAAGCTGCTGCAGACGAGCAGTTCTTC,CASIGREAAADEQFF
TRBD2,16,TRBJ2-1,TRBV7-2,-,TGTGCCAGCAGCTTAGTTAGTCGCGGGAGGGGACATGAGCAGTTCTTC,CASSLVSRGRGHEQFF
TRBD1,13,TRBJ1-6,TRBV7-6,few,TGTGCCAGCAGCTATGGACAGGGCGGCGAGCAGCACTTT,CASSYGQGGEQHF
-,13,TRBJ2-2,TRBV7-2,-,TGTGCCAGCAGCCGACTGATCACCGGGGAGCTGTTTTTT,CASSRLITGELFF
-,13,TRBJ2-7,TRBV19,-,TGTGCCAGTAGCGGGAGTTGGGACTACGAGCAGTACTTC,CASSGSWDYEQYF
TRBD2,15,TRBJ2-7,TRBV18,-,TGTGCCAGCTCACCAGGGGGAGGGGCGGCCTACGAGCAGTACTTC,CASSPGGGAAYEQYF
TRBD1,16,TRBJ2-1,TRBV7-9,medium-sized,TGTGCCAGCAGCCAGACCAGGGACAGGGTAAGGAATGAGCAGTTCTTC,CASSQTRDRVRNEQFF
TRBD1,15,TRBJ2-1,TRBV7-3,-,TGTGCCAGCAGCTTAGGGGGACAGTCCTACAATGAGCAATTCTTC,CASSLGGQSYNEQFF
-,11,TRBJ2-5,TRBV29-1,-,TGCAGCGCCAGACTAGTCGGGGAGCAGTACTTC,CSARLVGEQYF
-,13,TRBJ2-3,TRBV28,-,TGTGCCAGCAGTTTATCCCTGGCTGGGACCCATTACTTC,CASSLSLAGTHYF
-,14,TRBJ2-7,TRBV7-3,-,TGTGCCAGCAGCCCCCGGGACGGAGCCTACGAGCAGTACTTC,CASSPRDGAYEQYF
TRBD1,14,TRBJ2-1,TRBV3-1,few,TGTGCCAGCAGCCAAGATTCCAGGGGGAATGAGCAGTTCTTC,CASSQDSRGNEQFF
-,16,TRBJ2-5,TRBV19,-,TGTGCCAGTCACCATAGGGGGGGCGTTTCCTACAATGAGCAGTACTTC,CASHHRGGVSYNEQYF
TRBD2,16,TRBJ2-1,TRBV7-3,medium-sized,TGTGCCAGCAGCCTAGGCCCAGCGGGAAGATACAATGAGCAGTTCTTC,CASSLGPAGRYNEQFF
-,15,TRBJ2-1,TRBV7-3,-,TGTGCCAGCAGCTTAGTGGGAACCTCCTACAATGAGCAGTTCTTC,CASSLVGTSYNEQFF